These 22 T cell receptor beta chains were all obtained from the same sample, sequenced in a study of blood T cells in healthy people across ages. A second 7 to 11 cycle PCR used barcoded and J-beta primers. TCRdb redid the calling of the 5' RACE reads with MiXCR, one entry per CDR3 protein. The table has approximately 770,000 distinct CDR3 sequences, roughly 60% seen once. Input material: blood. Receptors were obtained from a man aged 30-40 years in good health.

The V gene is TRBV7-2, the J gene TRBJ2-5; 10 bases match TRBD2. The CDR3 loop spans 14 amino acids. Germline assignment: CDR1 SGHTA and CDR2 FQGNSA. J was trimmed by 11 bases and V by 1 base; bases with no gene match: 7. In nucleotides, the CDR3 is TGTGCCAGCAGCTTAGTAAGCGGGAGGGTTGAGCAGTACTTC. Residues: CASSLVSGRVEQYF.

CDR3 region: CASSYGAGTYNEQYF. CDR3 nucleotide sequence: TGTGCCAGCTCATATGGGGCGGGGACCTACAATGAGCAGTACTTC. The rearrangement links TRBV7-2 to TRBJ2-7; possibly TRBD2 for D (6 bases). The CDR3 is made up of 15 amino acids. Germline V gene sequence: CDR1 SGHTA, CDR2 FQGNSA. V was clipped by 8 bases and J by 7 bases, with 24 bases between them.

This clonotype has a handful of counts. The chain combines TRBV12-3 or TRBV12-4 with TRBJ2-7; D might be TRBD2 (5 bases). Trimming shortened V by 5 bases and J by 0 bases, and 17 bases separated the two germline ends. This CDR3 is 16 amino acids long. CDR3 bases: TGTGCCAGCAGTATGGCCCCTGACTACCCCTCCTACGAGCAGTACTTC. It translates to CASSMAPDYPSYEQYF.

In nucleotides, the CDR3 is TGTGCCAGCAGCTTGACAGGGATCTATGGCTACACCTTC. It specifies CASSLTGIYGYTF. The chain combines TRBV28 with TRBJ1-2, with 7 positions matching TRBD1. Per germline, CDR1 MDHEN and CDR2 SYDVKM. This CDR3 region has 13 residues. V shed 6 bases and J 4 bases; nucleotides not matched to a gene: 5.

The DNA for the CDR3 is TGCAGTGCTGAGCGGGCTGACACAGATACGCAGTATTTT. It translates to CSAERADTDTQYF. The chain combines TRBV20-1 with TRBJ2-3, with D possibly TRBD2 on 6 matching bases. Germline-derived CDR1 and CDR2 are DFQATT and SNEGSKA (reference sequence). The CDR3 loop spans 13 amino acids. Trimming shortened V by 5 bases and J by 2 bases, and 11 bases separated the two germline ends.

The chain links TRBV14 to TRBJ2-1; the D gene is possibly TRBD2 (5 bases). Per germline, CDR1 SGHDN and CDR2 FVKESK. V was pared by 1 base and J by 8 bases, with 6 bases between. This CDR3 comprises 12 residues. The CDR3 here is CASSQGGYEQFF. CDR3 DNA sequence: TGTGCCAGCAGCCAAGGCGGGTATGAGCAGTTCTTC. The full variable domain, in which reference TRBV14 and TRBJ2-1 provide the parts outside the CDR3, is EAGVTQFPSHSVIEKGQTVTLRCDPISGHDNLYWYRRVMGKEIKFLLHFVKESKQDESGMPNNRFLAERTGGTYSTLKVQPAELEDSGVYFCASSQGGYEQFFGPGTRLTVL.

The CDR3 reads CASSVRSLAGQDTQYF. The CDR3 DNA sequence: TGTGCCAGCAGCGTAAGGTCATTAGCGGGCCAAGATACGCAGTATTTT. V usage is TRBV9 and J usage is TRBJ2-3; 7 bases fit TRBD2. In germline, CDR1 is SGDLS, CDR2 YYNGEE. With 1 base clipped from V and 5 bases from J, the junction kept 10 bases outside the gene matches. This CDR3 comprises 16 residues.

The chain employs TRBV9 and TRBJ1-1, with no clear D. Germline CDR1 and CDR2: SGDLS and YYNGEE. The germline V and J ends were trimmed by 6 bases and 4 bases, with 10 bases remaining between them. CDR3 length: 12 amino acids. The CDR3 DNA reads as TGTGCCAGCAATCCGCTTAGCACTGAAGCTTTCTTT. It is translated as CASNPLSTEAFF.

The chain uses TRBV29-1 and TRBJ2-7; D possibly corresponds to TRBD1 (6 bases). CDR1 and CDR2 (germline): SQVTM, ANQGSEA. CDR3 length equals 10 residues. V gave up 7 bases and J gave up 12 bases, with 16 bases separating them. DNA of the CDR3: TGCAGCGGGAGACAGGAGACCCGGTACTTC. Its protein is CSGRQETRYF.

The rearrangement uses TRBV3-1 and TRBJ1-6, with D hard to call. The CDR3 has 16 residues. V lost 1 base and J 7 bases, leaving 14 bases between the germline ends. Per the germline V gene, CDR1 is LGHDT and CDR2 is YNNKEL (reference sequence). Here the CDR3 DNA reads TGTGCCAGCAGCCAAGGCACCCTCGACCTCAATTCACCCCTCCACTTT. It is translated as CASSQGTLDLNSPLHF.

In DNA, the CDR3 is TGCAGTGCTAGAGATAGGCCAGATACGCAGTATTTT. Translation gives CSARDRPDTQYF. The V call is TRBV20-1, the J call TRBJ2-3; no reliable D call. This CDR3 region has 12 residues. CDR1 and CDR2 (germline): DFQATT, SNEGSKA (reference sequence). Trimming stripped 0 bases from V and 4 bases from J, with 5 bases between.

J is TRBJ2-7 and V is TRBV6-1; a weak D match, TRBD1 (6 bases). The germline V and J ends were trimmed by 5 bases and 3 bases, with 17 bases remaining between them. Germline V lookup: CDR1 MNHNS, CDR2 SASEGT. CDR3 length: 15 residues. The CDR3 region has the DNA TGTGCCAGCAGTAACAGGGTAGTTTCTGGCTACGAGCAGTACTTC. It yields the protein CASSNRVVSGYEQYF.

The chain is built from TRBV5-1 and TRBJ1-1; a weak D match, TRBD1 (6 bases). The V end lost 3 bases, the J end lost 1 base, and 13 bases lay between the germline ends. The CDR3 runs 15 residues. Germline lookup yields CDR1 SGHRS and CDR2 YFSETQ. The chain's CDR3 is CASSWGRGGNTEAFF. CDR3 nucleotides: TGCGCCAGCAGCTGGGGGCGGGGGGGGAACACTGAAGCTTTCTTT.

This chain connects TRBV4-2 to TRBJ2-3; D unclear. The CDR3 extends over 12 amino acids. V was clipped by 3 bases and J by 5 bases, with 6 bases between them. The germline gives CDR1 LGHNA, CDR2 YNFKEQ. The CDR3 reads CASSQEGDTQYF. The CDR3 region has the DNA TGTGCCAGCAGCCAGGAAGGAGATACGCAGTATTTT.

This clonotype showed up many times. This chain links TRBV4-3 with TRBJ2-7; D possibly corresponds to TRBD2 (6 bases). Trimming shortened V by 4 bases and J by 2 bases, and 12 bases separated the two germline ends. The CDR3 contains 14 residues. Germline-derived CDR1 and CDR2 are LGHNA and YSLEER. CDR3 residues: CASSPGTAAYEQYF. In DNA form, the CDR3 reads TGCGCCAGCAGCCCCGGGACTGCGGCCTACGAGCAGTACTTC.

The rearrangement joins TRBV20-1 to TRBJ1-1, with 7 bases lining up with TRBD1. The germline gives CDR1 DFQATT, CDR2 SNEGSKA (reference sequence). The trim removed 1 base at V and 7 bases at J, leaving 3 bases unmatched. The length of the CDR3 is 12 residues. The CDR3 DNA reads TGCAGTGCTAGAGGTTGGACAGGTGAAGCTTTCTTT. Its translation: CSARGWTGEAFF.

The V call is TRBV7-2, the J call TRBJ1-1; D is undetermined. This CDR3 comprises 12 residues. The V and J ends lost 5 bases and 7 bases respectively, with 11 bases between them. Germline assignment: CDR1 SGHTA and CDR2 FQGNSA. CDR3 coding DNA: TGTGCCAGCAGCCTTAACGGACTTGAAGCTTTCTTT. The encoded protein is CASSLNGLEAFF.

This chain joins TRBV29-1 and TRBJ1-2; D unresolved. The CDR3 has 14 residues. V lost 8 bases to trimming and J lost 2 bases, with 18 bases between them. Germline V lookup: CDR1 SQVTM, CDR2 ANQGSEA. This CDR3 is CSSSSLGKNYGYTF. For the CDR3, the DNA is TGCAGCTCCAGCTCTTTAGGAAAAAACTATGGCTACACCTTC. The complete variable domain, with remaining parts taken from reference TRBV29-1 and TRBJ1-2, reads SAVISQKPSRDICQRGTSLTIQCQVDSQVTMMFWYRQQPGQSLTLIATANQGSEATYESGFVIDKFPISRPNLTFSTLTVSNMSPEDSSIYLCSSSSLGKNYGYTFGSGTRLTVV.

A few counts support this clonotype. The J gene is TRBJ2-7, the V gene TRBV6-6; no firm D call. The J call may be faulty, since TRBJ2-5 better matches the DNA end. The CDR3 is 13 residues long. CDR1 is MNHNY, CDR2 SVGAGI, per germline (reference sequence). The CDR3 is CASNTGEWETQYF. The CDR3 coding sequence is TGTGCCAGCAACACGGGTGAATGGGAGACCCAGTACTTC.

The chain uses TRBV3-1 and TRBJ1-1; unclear D gene. CDR1 is LGHDT and CDR2 is YNNKEL in the germline V gene (reference sequence). The germline V and J ends were trimmed by 4 bases and 4 bases, with 10 bases remaining between them. The CDR3 sequence is 13 residues long. CDR3 bases: TGTGCCAGCAGCCTAACGGAGGGCACTGAAGCTTTCTTT. It translates to CASSLTEGTEAFF.

This chain uses TRBV11-2 with TRBJ1-5; possibly TRBD1 for D (6 bases). V lost 5 bases and J 9 bases, leaving 23 bases between the germline ends. The CDR3 is 16 amino acids. Germline values: CDR1 SGHAT, CDR2 FQNNGV. CDR3 residues: CASSESVRGERWPQHF. CDR3 nucleotide sequence: TGTGCCAGCAGCGAGTCTGTCAGGGGAGAGCGATGGCCCCAGCATTTT.

The CDR3 DNA follows: TGTGCCGTATCTAGCGGGGGCCGTAGCTCCTACAATGAGCAGTTCTTC. Protein: CAVSSGGRSSYNEQFF. V is TRBV4-2 and J is TRBJ2-1, with 10 bases aligning to TRBD2. CDR1 and CDR2 (germline): LGHNA, YNFKEQ. The V segment lost 11 bases and the J segment 0 bases; nucleotides outside the gene matches: 10. The CDR3 runs to 16 residues.